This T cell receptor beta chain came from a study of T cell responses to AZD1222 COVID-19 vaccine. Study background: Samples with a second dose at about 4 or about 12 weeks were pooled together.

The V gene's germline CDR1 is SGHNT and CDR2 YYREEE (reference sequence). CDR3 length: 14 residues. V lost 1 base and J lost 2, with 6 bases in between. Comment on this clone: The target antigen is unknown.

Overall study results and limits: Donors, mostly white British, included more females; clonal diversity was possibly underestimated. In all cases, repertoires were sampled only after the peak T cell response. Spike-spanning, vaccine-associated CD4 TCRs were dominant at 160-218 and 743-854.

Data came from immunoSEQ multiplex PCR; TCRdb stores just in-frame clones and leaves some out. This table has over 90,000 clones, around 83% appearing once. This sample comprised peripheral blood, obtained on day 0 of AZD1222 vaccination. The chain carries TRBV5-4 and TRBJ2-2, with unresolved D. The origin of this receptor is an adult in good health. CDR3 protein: CASSLSHNTGELFF. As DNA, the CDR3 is TGTGCCAGCAGCTTGAGCCATAACACCGGGGAGCTGTTTTTT.